These 28 T cell receptor beta chains share one sample of origin, sequenced in a study of technical replicates of blood from a handful of donors. Data came from immunoSEQ multiplex PCR; TCRdb stores just in-frame clones and leaves some out. The table shows tens of thousands of clones, with nearly 99% occurring only once. Material for sequencing was T cells isolated from PBMCs. The receptors stem from a human donor in good health.

This CDR3 is CASAQTSQSPGTEAFF. The CDR3 DNA follows: TGTGCCAGCGCCCAGACTTCCCAGAGCCCGGGGACTGAAGCTTTCTTT. This chain uses TRBV5-4 with TRBJ1-1; no definite D call. The CDR3 consists of 16 residues. Between the trimmed V and J ends, which lost 7 bases and 5 bases, there was a span of 24 bases. Germline assignment: CDR1 SGHNT and CDR2 YYREEE (reference sequence). The full variable domain, completed using reference TRBV5-4 and TRBJ1-1, is ETGVTQSPTHLIKTRGQQVTLRCSSQSGHNTVSWYQQALGQGPQFIFQYYREEENGRGNFPPRFSGLQFPNYSSELNVNALELDDSALYLCASAQTSQSPGTEAFFGQGTRLTVV.

V is TRBV7-2 and J is TRBJ2-7; weak D call: TRBD2 (6 bases). The ends were cut back, 9 bases at V and 2 bases at J, with 11 bases in the middle. There are 12 residues in the CDR3. The V gene's germline CDR1 is SGHTA and CDR2 FQGNSA. CDR3 bases: TGTGCCAGTGGTAGCGGTACCTACGAGCAGTACTTC. This encodes CASGSGTYEQYF.

J is TRBJ1-5 and V is TRBV27; D is undetermined. This CDR3 contains 14 residues. Germline V gives CDR1 MNHEY, CDR2 SMNVEV (reference sequence). The V end was cut by 5 bases, the J end by 4 bases, with 12 bases between. CDR3 sequence reads: CASSPGGGNQPQHF. The CDR3 DNA follows: TGTGCCAGCAGTCCAGGAGGAGGGAATCAGCCCCAGCATTTT.

This rearrangement joins TRBV5-4 to TRBJ2-1; D gene ambiguous. Trimming left V 4 bases short and J 6 bases short, with 11 bases between. The CDR3 contains 13 residues. Germline CDR1 SGHNT, CDR2 YYREEE (reference sequence). The CDR3 spells CASSVIASNEQFF. Written as DNA, the CDR3 is TGTGCCAGCAGCGTGATAGCCTCCAATGAGCAGTTCTTC.

The chain links TRBV6-1 to TRBJ2-2; possible D gene TRBD1, 6 bases. CDR3 size: 14 residues. V lost 3 bases and J lost 6, with 11 bases in between. Looked up from germline, CDR1 is MNHNS and CDR2 is SASEGT. CDR3 region: CASSELGAPGELFF. The CDR3 DNA reads TGTGCCAGCAGTGAGCTGGGGGCTCCCGGGGAGCTGTTTTTT.

The V gene is TRBV30, the J gene TRBJ1-5; 9 positions match TRBD1. The CDR3 is 13 amino acids. Germline V gene sequence: CDR1 GTSNPN, CDR2 SVGIG (reference sequence). Trimming removed 2 bases from V and 7 bases from J; junction bases left unmatched: 3. CDR3 sequence reads: CAWSQDRGQPQHF. The DNA for the CDR3 is TGTGCCTGGAGTCAGGACAGGGGACAGCCCCAGCATTTT.

The V call is TRBV5-1, the J call TRBJ2-7; TRBD2 matches at 9 bases. Germline V lookup: CDR1 SGHRS, CDR2 YFSETQ. Trimming took 1 base from V and 4 from J; bases not matched to a gene: 6. The CDR3 extends over 15 amino acids. The CDR3, as DNA: TGCGCCAGCAGCTTGCGCCAGCGGGAGGCTTACGAGCAGTACTTC. Its translation is CASSLRQREAYEQYF.

The CDR3 loop reads CASSPSSEEETQYF. CDR3 nucleotides: TGTGCCAGCTCACCAAGTTCAGAAGAAGAGACCCAGTACTTC. The chain carries TRBV18 and TRBJ2-5; D unclear. The CDR3 has 14 amino acids. Germline lookup yields CDR1 KGHSH and CDR2 LQKENI. V lost 2 bases and J lost 3, with 10 bases in between.

The chain is built from TRBV29-1 and TRBJ2-1, with 12 positions matching TRBD2. The germline V gene has CDR1 SQVTM and CDR2 ANQGSEA. The CDR3 is made up of 13 amino acids. The J segment lost 7 bases and the V segment lost 7 bases, leaving 5 bases of the junction unmatched. The DNA for the CDR3 is TGCAGCGCCAGACTAGCGGGAGTAAATGAGCAGTTCTTC. Its translation is CSARLAGVNEQFF.

The rearrangement links TRBV6-6 to TRBJ2-1; TRBD1 might be the D (6 bases). CDR1 and CDR2 (germline): MNHNY, SVGAGI (reference sequence). The CDR3 consists of 11 residues. The V end lost 9 bases, the J end lost 10 bases, and 13 bases lay between the germline ends. CDR3 sequence (DNA): TGTGCCAGTACAGGGATAAAGGAGCAGTTCTTC. Protein product: CASTGIKEQFF.

This chain connects TRBV28 to TRBJ2-7, with 8 bases lining up with TRBD1. Germline V gene lookup returns CDR1 MDHEN and CDR2 SYDVKM. CDR3 size: 14 residues. V was pared by 4 bases and J by 3 bases, with 5 bases of the junction left unmatched. CDR3 bases: TGTGCCAGCAGTTCCCACAGGGGGTACTACGAGCAGTACTTC. Translating gives CASSSHRGYYEQYF.

The V and J genes are TRBV25-1 and TRBJ1-2; D remains unclear. Germline CDR1 MGHDK, CDR2 SYGVNS. This CDR3 has 11 amino acids. V lost 3 bases, J lost 8 bases, and 7 bases lay in between. Here the CDR3 reads CASSDWRGYTF. The CDR3 DNA is TGTGCCAGCAGTGACTGGAGAGGCTACACCTTC.

The rearrangement joins TRBV30 to TRBJ2-7; the D gene is possibly TRBD1 (5 bases). The CDR3 covers 12 residues. In germline, CDR1 is GTSNPN, CDR2 SVGIG (reference sequence). Trimming stripped 3 bases from V and 1 base from J, with 7 bases between. The CDR3 protein is CAWRQGSYEQYF. DNA of the CDR3: TGTGCCTGGAGGCAGGGTTCCTACGAGCAGTACTTC.

The CDR3 region is CASGNTVNTEAFF. The CDR3 region has the DNA TGTGCCAGTGGAAATACAGTGAACACTGAAGCTTTCTTT. The V gene is TRBV19, the J gene TRBJ1-1, with D uncertain. Germline CDR1 reads LNHDA; CDR2 reads SQIVND (reference sequence). Trimming pared 8 bases from V and 0 bases from J, leaving 10 bases between. This CDR3 has 13 residues.

The CDR3 region has the DNA TGTGCCAGCAGTACCCAGCCAGGCAACTATGGCTACACCTTC. Its translation: CASSTQPGNYGYTF. The chain recombines TRBV28 with TRBJ1-2, with no clear D. The CDR3 has 14 amino acids. The ends were cut back, 5 bases at V and 2 bases at J, with 12 bases in the middle. From germline, CDR1 is MDHEN and CDR2 SYDVKM.

The chain joins TRBV25-1 to TRBJ2-5; D is perhaps TRBD2 (5 bases). Trimming cost V 0 bases and J 2 bases, with 10 bases left between them. This CDR3 comprises 15 residues. Germline assignment: CDR1 MGHDK and CDR2 SYGVNS. Written as DNA, the CDR3 is TGTGCCAGCAGTGAATATTCGGGGATTCAAGAGACCCAGTACTTC. This gives the protein CASSEYSGIQETQYF.

This chain connects TRBV5-4 to TRBJ2-7; D is possibly TRBD1 (6 bases). The ends were cut back, 2 bases at V and 6 bases at J, with 12 bases in the middle. This CDR3 contains 13 residues. The germline gives CDR1 SGHNT, CDR2 YYREEE (reference sequence). CDR3 protein: CASSFQTGSEQYF. The CDR3, as DNA: TGTGCCAGCAGCTTTCAAACAGGGAGCGAGCAGTACTTC.

The rearrangement joins TRBV5-1 to TRBJ2-7, with D uncertain. The germline V and J ends were trimmed by 1 base and 6 bases, with 14 bases remaining between them. Germline lookup yields CDR1 SGHRS and CDR2 YFSETQ. CDR3 size: 14 residues. CDR3: CASSLSQAPGEQYF. CDR3 DNA: TGCGCCAGCAGCTTGTCGCAGGCCCCAGGCGAGCAGTACTTC.

The gene calls are TRBV19 and TRBJ2-7; 12 bases match TRBD1. The CDR3 has 16 amino acids. V lost 0 bases and J lost 3; bases outside the gene matches: 3. Germline lookup yields CDR1 LNHDA and CDR2 SQIVND (reference sequence). In DNA, the CDR3 is TGTGCCAGTAGTATAGATGGGACAGGGGGCCTCTACGAGCAGTACTTC. Translation gives CASSIDGTGGLYEQYF.

The count of this clone is one. This chain connects TRBV6-5 to TRBJ2-7, with 7 nucleotides matching TRBD1. Germline CDR1 MNHEY, CDR2 SVGAGI. The trim removed 5 bases at V and 2 bases at J, leaving 6 bases unmatched. The CDR3 runs to 14 residues. CDR3 protein: CASSDRTGTYEQYF. CDR3 in DNA: TGTGCCAGCAGTGATAGGACAGGAACCTACGAGCAGTACTTC.

The chain is built from TRBV7-9 and TRBJ1-1, with 12 positions matching TRBD1. The CDR3 consists of 15 residues. J was trimmed by 7 bases and V by 1 base; bases with no gene match: 4. From germline, CDR1 is SEHNR and CDR2 FQNEAQ (reference sequence). DNA for the CDR3: TGTGCCAGCAGCTTAGTGGGACAGGGGGCCGGTGAAGCTTTCTTT. Its protein is CASSLVGQGAGEAFF.

The chain carries TRBV7-3 and TRBJ2-7, with TRBD2 identical over 8 bases. Germline V gene data show CDR1 as SGHTA and CDR2 as FQGTGA. With 1 base clipped from V and 5 bases from J, the junction kept 7 bases outside the gene matches. The CDR3 has 15 residues. The CDR3 DNA reads TGTGCCAGCAGCTTAATTACAGCGGGAGTTCACGAGCAGTACTTC. Its translation is CASSLITAGVHEQYF. The full variable domain, with the rest looked up from reference TRBV7-3 and TRBJ2-7, is GAGVSQTPSNKVTEKGKYVELRCDPISGHTALYWYRQSLGQGPEFLIYFQGTGAADDSGLPNDRFFAVRPEGSVSTLKIQRTERGDSAVYLCASSLITAGVHEQYFGPGTRLTVT.

This clone is a singleton in its sample. The V gene is TRBV28, the J gene TRBJ2-5; 8 bases agree with TRBD1. In germline, CDR1 is MDHEN, CDR2 SYDVKM. This CDR3 is 18 amino acids long. Trimming removed 5 bases from V and 5 bases from J; junction bases left unmatched: 19. CDR3 residues: CASSTLFLGRGHGETQYF. CDR3 nucleotide sequence: TGTGCCAGCAGTACTCTATTTCTGGGCAGGGGGCATGGGGAGACCCAGTACTTC.

V and J are TRBV9 and TRBJ2-2, with D maybe TRBD1 (5 bases). Germline V gives CDR1 SGDLS, CDR2 YYNGEE. V was trimmed by 4 bases and J by 8 bases, leaving 9 bases between them. The CDR3 spans 12 residues. The CDR3 nucleotides read TGTGCCAGCAGCCAGCGACAGGGGGAGCTGTTTTTT. As protein: CASSQRQGELFF.

J is TRBJ2-7 and V is TRBV13; TRBD2 might be the D (6 bases). In germline, CDR1 is PRHDT, CDR2 FYEKMQ (reference sequence). The CDR3 spans 13 residues. The V end lost 5 bases, the J end lost 0 bases, and 8 bases lay between the germline ends. CDR3 in DNA: TGTGCCAGCAGCCCGACTAGCTCCTACGAGCAGTACTTC. Encoded protein: CASSPTSSYEQYF.

The chain joins TRBV18 to TRBJ2-3, with 10 bases fitting TRBD1. The CDR3 is 15 residues long. V shed 3 bases and J 4 bases; nucleotides not matched to a gene: 4. From germline, CDR1 is KGHSH and CDR2 LQKENI. The CDR3 loop is CASSPSGTGADTQYF. CDR3 DNA: TGTGCCAGCTCACCGTCCGGGACAGGGGCAGATACGCAGTATTTT.

This clone was seen just once. The chain links TRBV25-1 to TRBJ1-3; D not certain. The V and J ends lost 3 bases and 3 bases respectively, with 6 bases between them. The germline CDR1 and CDR2 sequences are MGHDK and SYGVNS. This CDR3 is 13 amino acids long. The CDR3 DNA sequence: TGTGCCAGCAGTGACTTCAGTGGAAACACCATATATTTT. Amino acid sequence: CASSDFSGNTIYF.

The J gene is TRBJ2-7, the V gene TRBV2; 10 nucleotides match TRBD1. CDR3 length: 13 amino acids. J lost 1 base, V lost 9 bases, and 3 bases had no gene match. Germline V lookup: CDR1 SNHLY, CDR2 FYNNEI. CDR3 amino acids: CARRQGASYEQYF. The CDR3 DNA follows: TGTGCCAGAAGACAGGGGGCATCCTACGAGCAGTACTTC. Full variable domain (remainder filled in from reference TRBV2 and TRBJ2-7): EPEVTQTPSHQVTQMGQEVILRCVPISNHLYFYWYRQILGQKVEFLVSFYNNEISEKSEIFDDQFSVERPDGSNFTLKIRSTKLEDSAMYFCARRQGASYEQYFGPGTRLTVT.